The next 3 T cell receptor beta chains were all read from a single sample in a study of T-cell memory formation after mild COVID-19. From the 5' RACE reads, TCRdb called clonotypes with MiXCR, one entry per CDR3 protein. The sample contains 430,000 or so distinct CDR3 sequences, around a quarter of which appear only once. The sample taken for sequencing was PBMCs or a T cell subset sorted from them (not recorded which). The receptors come from an adult woman who had mild COVID-19 (a few samples of this study predate the infection). Cell type and time point are not known.

The chain couples TRBV29-1 to TRBJ2-3, with TRBD2 matching 10 bases. This CDR3 comprises 14 residues. V gave up 6 bases and J gave up 5 bases; unmatched junction bases: 8. Per the germline V gene, CDR1 is SQVTM and CDR2 is ANQGSEA. CDR3 in DNA: TGCAGCGTAGGGGCTAGCGGGAGAAGAGATACGCAGTATTTT. It translates to CSVGASGRRDTQYF.

This chain joins TRBV11-2 and TRBJ1-1; D is unclear. Per germline, CDR1 SGHAT and CDR2 FQNNGV. The CDR3 is made up of 14 amino acids. The V and J ends lost 4 bases and 4 bases respectively, with 13 bases between them. DNA of the CDR3: TGTGCCAGCAGCTACGGACTCGGGCTCACTGAAGCTTTCTTT. Translating it yields CASSYGLGLTEAFF.

The chain is built from TRBV7-2 and TRBJ2-3, with 9 nucleotides matching TRBD2. The CDR3 contains 15 residues. Germline V gene data show CDR1 as SGHTA and CDR2 as FQGNSA. Germline trimming cut 1 base from V and 7 bases from J; bases unmatched to any gene: 6. CDR3 sequence: CASSLDSGGVNTQYF. CDR3 in DNA: TGTGCCAGCAGCTTAGATAGCGGGGGTGTAAATACGCAGTATTTT.